This is a list of T cell receptor beta chains from one sample in a study of T-cell reconstitution after alpha-beta-depleted transplantation in children. Each CDR3 protein gets one entry after TCRdb re-called the PCR reads with MiXCR. In the table there are 70,000 or so distinct CDR3 sequences, about 11% of which are singletons. The sequences come from PBMCs, collected before TCRalphabeta/CD19-depleted stem cell transplant. These receptors all stem from a boy younger than 18 with acute myeloid leukemia, due to receive a stem cell transplant. CDR3s include the opening cysteine and the closing phenylalanine or tryptophan. The order of the fields is D gene, CDR3 length, J gene, V gene, clone size, CDR3 protein, CDR3 DNA. D genes are given only for firm matches. Clone size is given for some rows only: seen once, a few or many times, or a class if the clone is expanded.

TRBD1 14 TRBJ2-1 TRBV6-5 many CASSFGQGMNEQFF TGTGCCAGCAGTTTCGGACAGGGGATGAATGAGCAGTTCTTC
. 15 TRBJ1-5 TRBV5-6 many CASSRDGLLVQPQHF TGTGCCAGCAGTCGGGACGGCCTATTAGTTCAGCCCCAGCATTTT
. 12 TRBJ1-5 TRBV7-2 many CATREGPQPQHF TGTGCCACCCGGGAAGGACCTCAGCCCCAGCATTTT
. 14 TRBJ2-1 TRBV11-2 many CASSGSAPRGKQFF TGTGCCAGCAGCGGTTCGGCCCCTCGGGGTAAGCAGTTCTTC
TRBD2 18 TRBJ2-1 TRBV19 many CASSILAGSSSGGIEQFF TGTGCCAGTAGTATCTTGGCGGGAAGCTCCTCGGGAGGTATTGAGCAGTTCTTC
. 13 TRBJ1-5 TRBV15 many CATSIESNQPQHF TGTGCCACCAGCATCGAGAGCAATCAGCCCCAGCATTTT
. 14 TRBJ2-5 TRBV27 many CASSSIMKPETQYF TGTGCCAGCAGCTCGATAATGAAGCCAGAGACCCAGTACTTC
. 15 TRBJ2-3 TRBV20-1 many CSARDANTSTHTQYF TGCAGTGCTAGAGATGCGAATACTTCCACCCATACGCAGTATTTT
TRBD2 16 TRBJ2-2 TRBV15 many CATSRRSGRGTGELFF TGTGCCACCAGCAGACGTAGCGGGAGGGGCACCGGGGAGCTGTTTTTT
. 14 TRBJ1-4 TRBV7-9 many CASSLGLSNEKLFF TGTGCCAGCAGCTTAGGCCTCTCTAATGAAAAACTGTTTTTT
. 15 TRBJ2-5 TRBV11-2 many CASSLLGRPPGTQYF TGTGCCAGCAGCTTACTCGGACGGCCCCCAGGGACCCAGTACTTC
. 16 TRBJ2-2 TRBV5-1 many CASSWGGRTGTGELFF TGCGCCAGCAGCTGGGGAGGACGGACGGGGACCGGGGAGCTGTTTTTT
. 16 TRBJ1-5 TRBV27 many CATAQSGTHSNQPQHF TGTGCCACCGCACAGAGTGGGACACATAGCAATCAGCCCCAGCATTTT
. 12 TRBJ1-2 TRBV20-1 many CSAPGVRYGYTF TGCAGTGCGCCAGGGGTCCGCTATGGCTACACCTTC
. 14 TRBJ2-7 TRBV7-2 many CASSLVGDHYEQYF TGTGCCAGCAGCTTAGTCGGGGACCACTACGAGCAGTACTTC
. 15 TRBJ2-3 TRBV6-5 many CASSYSPGDRERKYF TGTGCCAGCAGTTACTCGCCAGGGGACCGGGAGAGGAAGTATTTT
. 14 TRBJ2-7 TRBV18 . CASTQGPSYYEQYF TGTGCCAGCACTCAGGGGCCGTCCTACTACGAGCAGTACTTC
. 16 TRBJ1-1 TRBV5-5 many CASSLVSPMGRTEAFF TGTGCCAGCAGCTTGGTGTCACCCATGGGGAGGACTGAAGCTTTCTTT
. 14 TRBJ1-6 TRBV5-1 many CASSFDGGNSPLHF TGCGCCAGCAGCTTTGACGGGGGGAATTCACCCCTCCACTTT
. 14 TRBJ1-2 TRBV12-3/TRBV12-4 many CASGVSAVHYGYTF TGTGCCAGCGGAGTTTCCGCCGTCCACTATGGCTACACCTTC
TRBD2 16 TRBJ2-7 TRBV12-3/TRBV12-4 many CASSLRSSGDSYEQYF TGTGCCAGCAGTTTACGGTCGAGCGGGGACTCCTACGAGCAGTACTTC
. 14 TRBJ1-2 TRBV10-1 many CASSETGRGYGYTF TGCGCCAGCAGTGAAACAGGGAGAGGCTATGGCTACACCTTC
. 13 TRBJ2-7 TRBV7-2 many CASSLPLAGEQYF TGTGCCAGCAGCTTGCCGCTGGCTGGCGAGCAGTACTTC
TRBD1 15 TRBJ1-5 TRBV6-5 many CASSYSQGADQPQHF TGTGCCAGCAGTTACTCTCAGGGGGCCGATCAGCCCCAGCATTTT
. 15 TRBJ1-1 TRBV9 many CASSTLGSVNTEAFF TGTGCCAGCAGCACCCTTGGCTCAGTGAACACTGAAGCTTTCTTT
TRBD1 15 TRBJ2-1 TRBV29-1 many CSVAELGQANNEQFF TGCAGCGTTGCCGAGCTCGGACAGGCTAACAATGAGCAGTTCTTC
. 14 TRBJ2-5 TRBV5-6 many CASSLGGARETQYF TGTGCCAGCAGCTTGGGGGGGGCGCGAGAGACCCAGTACTTC
TRBD1 17 TRBJ1-1 TRBV18 many CASSPKYPGTGPTEAFF TGTGCCAGCTCACCGAAATACCCCGGGACAGGGCCGACTGAAGCTTTCTTT
. 13 TRBJ2-1 TRBV20-1 many CSAYSRANNEQFF TGCAGTGCCTACTCTCGGGCTAACAATGAGCAGTTCTTC
. 16 TRBJ1-1 TRBV12-3/TRBV12-4 many CASSPRWGQGGTEAFF TGTGCCAGCAGTCCGAGATGGGGACAAGGGGGCACTGAAGCTTTCTTT
. 16 TRBJ1-6 TRBV5-6 many CASTTWTGANNSPLHF TGTGCCAGCACCACTTGGACGGGGGCCAATAATTCACCCCTCCACTTT
. 13 TRBJ1-2 TRBV6-5 many CASSYSGDYGYTF TGTGCCAGCAGTTACTCAGGGGACTATGGCTACACCTTC
TRBD2 14 TRBJ2-1 TRBV7-8 many CASSFYAGGNEQFF TGTGCCAGCAGCTTCTATGCGGGAGGTAATGAGCAGTTCTTC
. 15 TRBJ2-7 TRBV7-2 many CASSPMGTASYEQYF TGTGCCAGCAGCCCGATGGGTACTGCCTCCTACGAGCAGTACTTC
. 12 TRBJ2-3 TRBV6-6 many CASSTATDTQYF TGTGCCAGCAGTACGGCTACAGATACGCAGTATTTT
TRBD2 15 TRBJ2-2 TRBV11-2 . CASSPIGPAGGELFF TGTGCCAGCAGCCCGATAGGGCCAGCGGGGGGGGAGCTGTTTTTT
. 14 TRBJ2-6 TRBV20-1 many CSASLGSGANVLTF TGCAGTGCTAGTCTGGGGTCTGGGGCCAACGTCCTGACTTTC
. 10 TRBJ2-1 TRBV5-5 many CASGTNEQFF TGTGCCAGCGGAACCAATGAGCAGTTCTTC
TRBD2 16 TRBJ2-1 TRBV5-1 . CASSAYIAGGINEQFF TGCGCCAGCAGCGCATATATAGCGGGGGGCATCAATGAGCAGTTCTTC
TRBD2 16 TRBJ2-7 TRBV20-1 many CSAYPAASSGSYEQYF TGCAGTGCGTACCCTGCGGCGTCTAGCGGGAGCTACGAGCAGTACTTC
. 15 TRBJ2-2 TRBV11-1 many CASSQDKENTGELFF TGTGCCAGCAGCCAAGACAAAGAGAACACCGGGGAGCTGTTTTTT